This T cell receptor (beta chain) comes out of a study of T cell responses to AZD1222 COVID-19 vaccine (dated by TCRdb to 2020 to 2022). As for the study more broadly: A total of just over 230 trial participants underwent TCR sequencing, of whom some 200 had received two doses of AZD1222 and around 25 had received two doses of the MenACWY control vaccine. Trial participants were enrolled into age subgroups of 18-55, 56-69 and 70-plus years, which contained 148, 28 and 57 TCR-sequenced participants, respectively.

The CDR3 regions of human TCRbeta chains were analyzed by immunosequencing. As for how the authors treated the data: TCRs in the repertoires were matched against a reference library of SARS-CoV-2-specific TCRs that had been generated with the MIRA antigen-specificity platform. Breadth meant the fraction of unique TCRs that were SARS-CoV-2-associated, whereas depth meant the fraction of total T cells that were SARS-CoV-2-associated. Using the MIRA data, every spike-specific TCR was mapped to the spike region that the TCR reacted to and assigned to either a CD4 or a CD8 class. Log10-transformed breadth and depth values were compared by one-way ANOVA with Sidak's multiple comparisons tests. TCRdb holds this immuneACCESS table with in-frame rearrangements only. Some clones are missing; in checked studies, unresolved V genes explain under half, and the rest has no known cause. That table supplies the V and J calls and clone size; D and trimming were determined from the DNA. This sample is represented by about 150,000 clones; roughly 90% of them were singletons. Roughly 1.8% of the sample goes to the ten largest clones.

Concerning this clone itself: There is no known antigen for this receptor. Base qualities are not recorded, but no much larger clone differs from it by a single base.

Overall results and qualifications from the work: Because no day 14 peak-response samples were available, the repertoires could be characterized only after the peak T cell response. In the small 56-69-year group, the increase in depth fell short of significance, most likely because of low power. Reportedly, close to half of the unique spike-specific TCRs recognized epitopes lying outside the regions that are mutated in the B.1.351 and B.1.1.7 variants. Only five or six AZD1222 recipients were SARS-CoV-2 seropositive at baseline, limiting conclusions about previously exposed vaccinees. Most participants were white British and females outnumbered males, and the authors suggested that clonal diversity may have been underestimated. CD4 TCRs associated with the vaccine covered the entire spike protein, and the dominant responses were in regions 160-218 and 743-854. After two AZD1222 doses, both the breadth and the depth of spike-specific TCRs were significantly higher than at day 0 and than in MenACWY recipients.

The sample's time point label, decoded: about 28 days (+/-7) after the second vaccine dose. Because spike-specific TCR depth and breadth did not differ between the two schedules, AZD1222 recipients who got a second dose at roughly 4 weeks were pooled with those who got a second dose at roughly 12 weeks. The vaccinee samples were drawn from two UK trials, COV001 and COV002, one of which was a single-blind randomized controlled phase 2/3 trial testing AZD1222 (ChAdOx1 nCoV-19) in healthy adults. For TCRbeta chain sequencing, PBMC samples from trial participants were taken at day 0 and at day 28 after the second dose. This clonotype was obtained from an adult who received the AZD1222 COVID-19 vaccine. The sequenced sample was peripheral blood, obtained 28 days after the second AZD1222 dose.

The sequenced DNA: TGTGCCAGCAGCTCCGGGGGAAGGGCTCCAGAGACCCAGTACTTC. It specifies CASSSGGRAPETQYF. The rearrangement joined TRBV7-9 to TRBJ2-5; a weak D assignment points to TRBD2 (6 bases agree). The CDR3, from cysteine to phenylalanine, totals 15 residues. This entry keeps only the CDR3 DNA: 45 bases, framed from base 1. The germline V gene encodes CDR1 SEHNR and CDR2 FQNEAQ (reference sequence). Trimming removed 4 bases from V and 4 bases from J, leaving 16 bases between the germline ends.